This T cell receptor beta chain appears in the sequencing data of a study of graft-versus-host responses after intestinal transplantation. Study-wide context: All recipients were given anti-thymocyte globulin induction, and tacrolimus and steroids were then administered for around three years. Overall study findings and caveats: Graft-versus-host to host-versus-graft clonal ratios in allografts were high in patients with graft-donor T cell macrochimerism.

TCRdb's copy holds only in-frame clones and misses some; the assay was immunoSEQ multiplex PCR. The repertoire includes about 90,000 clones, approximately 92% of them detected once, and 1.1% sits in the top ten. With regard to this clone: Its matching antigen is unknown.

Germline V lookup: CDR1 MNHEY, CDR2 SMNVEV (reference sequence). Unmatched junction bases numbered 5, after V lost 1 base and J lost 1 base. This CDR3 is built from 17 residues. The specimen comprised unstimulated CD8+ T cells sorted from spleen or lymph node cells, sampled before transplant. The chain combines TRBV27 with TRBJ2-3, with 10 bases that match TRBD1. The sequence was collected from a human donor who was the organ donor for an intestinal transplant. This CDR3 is CASSLLTGGRGTDTQYF. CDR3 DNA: TGTGCCAGCAGTTTATTGACAGGGGGCCGGGGCACAGATACGCAGTATTTT.